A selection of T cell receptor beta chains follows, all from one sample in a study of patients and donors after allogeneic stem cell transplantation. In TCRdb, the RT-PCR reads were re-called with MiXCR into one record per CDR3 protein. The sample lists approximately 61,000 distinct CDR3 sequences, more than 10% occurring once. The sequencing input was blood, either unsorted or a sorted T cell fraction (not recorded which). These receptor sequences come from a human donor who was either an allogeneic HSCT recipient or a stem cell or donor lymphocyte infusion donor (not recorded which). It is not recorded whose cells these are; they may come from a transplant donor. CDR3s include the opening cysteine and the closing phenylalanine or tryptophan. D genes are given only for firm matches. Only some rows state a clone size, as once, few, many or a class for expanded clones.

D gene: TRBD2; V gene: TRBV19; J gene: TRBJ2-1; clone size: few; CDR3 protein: CASSMGLAGLEGWNEQFF; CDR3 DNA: TGTGCCAGTAGTATGGGACTAGCGGGACTAGAGGGGTGGAATGAGCAGTTCTTC
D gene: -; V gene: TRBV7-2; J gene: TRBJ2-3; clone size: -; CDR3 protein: CASSLVRLGPIRDTQYF; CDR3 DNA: TGTGCCAGCAGCTTAGTCCGTCTAGGTCCTATCCGCGATACGCAGTATTTT
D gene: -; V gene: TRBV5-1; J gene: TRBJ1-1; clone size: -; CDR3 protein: CASSKSGLTEAFF; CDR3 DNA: TGCGCCAGCAGCAAAAGCGGACTGACCGAAGCTTTCTTT
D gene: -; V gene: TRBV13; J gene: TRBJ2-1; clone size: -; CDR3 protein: CASSFEGLGGWAEQFF; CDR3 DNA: TGTGCCAGCAGCTTCGAAGGACTAGGGGGGTGGGCTGAGCAGTTCTTC
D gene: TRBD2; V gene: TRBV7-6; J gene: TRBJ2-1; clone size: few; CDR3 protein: CASSPHSTSVESSYNEQFF; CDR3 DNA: TGTGCCAGCAGCCCCCATTCGACTAGCGTCGAGTCCTCCTACAATGAGCAGTTCTTC
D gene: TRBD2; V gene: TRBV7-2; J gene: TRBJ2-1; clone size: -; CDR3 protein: CASSGAGTSGFYNEQFF; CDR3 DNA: TGTGCCAGCAGCGGAGCCGGGACTAGCGGATTCTACAATGAGCAGTTCTTC
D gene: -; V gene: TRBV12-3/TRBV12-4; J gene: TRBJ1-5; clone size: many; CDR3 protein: CASSMVAVNQPQHF; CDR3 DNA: TGTGCCAGCAGTATGGTGGCAGTCAATCAGCCCCAGCATTTT
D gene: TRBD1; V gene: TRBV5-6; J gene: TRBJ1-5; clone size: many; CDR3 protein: CASSFNRGLEPQHF; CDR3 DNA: TGTGCCAGCAGCTTCAACAGGGGGCTGGAGCCCCAGCATTTT
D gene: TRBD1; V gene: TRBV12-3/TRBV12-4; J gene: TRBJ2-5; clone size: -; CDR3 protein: CASSFSGGEETQYF; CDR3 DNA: TGTGCCAGCAGTTTCTCAGGGGGCGAAGAGACCCAGTACTTC
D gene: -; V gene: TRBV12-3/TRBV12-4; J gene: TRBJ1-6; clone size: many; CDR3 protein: CASGPATQGGNSPLHF; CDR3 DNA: TGTGCCAGTGGGCCAGCGACACAGGGTGGGAATTCACCCCTCCACTTT
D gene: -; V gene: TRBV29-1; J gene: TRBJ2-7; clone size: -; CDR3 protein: CSVAGASYEQYF; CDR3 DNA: TGCAGCGTGGCAGGGGCCTCCTACGAGCAGTACTTC
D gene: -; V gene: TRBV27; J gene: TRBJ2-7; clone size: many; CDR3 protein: CASRYITGDYEQYF; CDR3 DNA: TGTGCCAGCAGATATATTACAGGAGACTACGAGCAGTACTTC
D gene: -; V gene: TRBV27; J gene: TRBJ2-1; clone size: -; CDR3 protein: CASSFGRSSYNEQFF; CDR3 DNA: TGTGCCAGCAGTTTTGGGAGGAGCTCCTACAATGAGCAGTTCTTC
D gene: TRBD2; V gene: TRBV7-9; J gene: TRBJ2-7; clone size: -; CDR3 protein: CASSLVAGDPYEQYF; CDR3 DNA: TGTGCCAGCAGCTTAGTAGCGGGAGACCCCTACGAGCAGTACTTC
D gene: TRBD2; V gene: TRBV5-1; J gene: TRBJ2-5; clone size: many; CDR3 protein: CASSLSWGGRQETQYF; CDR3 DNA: TGCGCCAGCAGCTTATCCTGGGGGGGTCGGCAAGAGACCCAGTACTTC
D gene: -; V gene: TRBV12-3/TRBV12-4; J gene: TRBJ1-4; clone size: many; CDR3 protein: CASSPTGNNEKLFF; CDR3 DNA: TGTGCCAGCAGTCCCACAGGGAACAATGAAAAACTGTTTTTT
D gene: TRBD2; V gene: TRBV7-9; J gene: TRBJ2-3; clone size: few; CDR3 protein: CASSLRSASGRARATDTQYF; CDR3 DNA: TGTGCCAGCAGCTTAAGGTCCGCTAGCGGGAGGGCCAGAGCAACAGATACGCAGTATTTT
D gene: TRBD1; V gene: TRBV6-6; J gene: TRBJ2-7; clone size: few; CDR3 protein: CASSYTLGRDSYHSYEQYF; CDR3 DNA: TGTGCCAGCAGTTACACTTTAGGTCGGGACAGCTACCACTCCTACGAGCAGTACTTC
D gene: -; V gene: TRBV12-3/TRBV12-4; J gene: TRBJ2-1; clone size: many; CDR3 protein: CASSSLLPANEQFF; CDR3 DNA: TGTGCCAGCAGCTCCCTTCTACCGGCCAATGAGCAGTTCTTC
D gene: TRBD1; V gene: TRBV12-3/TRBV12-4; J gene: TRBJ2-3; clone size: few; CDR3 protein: CATWEQGATDTQYF; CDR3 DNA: TGTGCCACCTGGGAACAGGGGGCCACAGATACGCAGTATTTT
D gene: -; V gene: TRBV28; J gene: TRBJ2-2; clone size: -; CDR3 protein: CASSLIPGVTGELFF; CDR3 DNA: TGTGCCAGCAGTTTGATACCAGGGGTAACCGGGGAGCTGTTTTTT
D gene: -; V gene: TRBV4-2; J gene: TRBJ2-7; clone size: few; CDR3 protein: CASSQESGASFSYEQYF; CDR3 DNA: TGTGCCAGCAGCCAAGAATCAGGGGCAAGTTTCAGTTACGAGCAGTACTTC
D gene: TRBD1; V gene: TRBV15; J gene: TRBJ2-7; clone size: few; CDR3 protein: CATSRGQGVTYEQYF; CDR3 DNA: TGTGCCACCAGCAGAGGACAGGGGGTCACCTACGAGCAGTACTTC
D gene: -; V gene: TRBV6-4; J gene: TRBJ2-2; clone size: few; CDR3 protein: CASSEQDITGELFF; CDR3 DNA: TGTGCCAGCAGTGAACAGGACATAACCGGGGAGCTGTTTTTT
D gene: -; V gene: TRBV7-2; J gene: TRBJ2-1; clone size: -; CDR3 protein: CASSGSYNEQFF; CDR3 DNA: TGTGCCAGCTCCGGTTCCTACAATGAGCAGTTCTTC
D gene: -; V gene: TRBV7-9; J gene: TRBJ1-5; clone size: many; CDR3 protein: CASSLVAGAGNQPQHF; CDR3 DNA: TGTGCCAGCAGCTTAGTAGCCGGCGCGGGCAATCAGCCCCAGCATTTT
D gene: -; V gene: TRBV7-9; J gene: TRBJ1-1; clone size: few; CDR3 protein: CASSLGQAHTEAFF; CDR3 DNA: TGTGCCAGCAGCTTAGGGCAGGCCCACACTGAAGCTTTCTTT